This entry features one T cell receptor beta chain sequence. The CDR3 sequence is 16 residues long. The V end lost 0 bases, the J end lost 7 bases, and 17 bases lay between the germline ends. The germline V gene has CDR1 SGHRS and CDR2 YFSETQ. This specimen belongs to a study of blood T cell repertoires in COVID-19. About the study: The study drew acute and convalescent COVID-19 samples from the United States, Italy and Spain. T cells, B-cell-depleted T cells, or PBMCs supplied cDNA or gDNA.

Per the original methods: The authors estimated nucleated cell counts from reference gene primer amplification. Only in-frame clones appear in the TCRdb table, and some are missing; sequencing was by immunoSEQ multiplex PCR. That table furnishes V, J and clone size, whereas the DNA furnished D and trimming. The profile shows 65,000 to 90,000 clones, approximately 88% of them singletons. The chain employs TRBV5-1 and TRBJ1-5, with a weak D call TRBD1 (5 bases). The receptor comes from a man aged 25 to 45 with acute or convalescent COVID-19. The source material was peripheral blood. CDR3 protein: CASSLAGGDRRQPQHF. The CDR3 DNA reads TGCGCCAGCAGCTTGGCCGGGGGGGACCGTCGGCAGCCCCAGCATTTT.